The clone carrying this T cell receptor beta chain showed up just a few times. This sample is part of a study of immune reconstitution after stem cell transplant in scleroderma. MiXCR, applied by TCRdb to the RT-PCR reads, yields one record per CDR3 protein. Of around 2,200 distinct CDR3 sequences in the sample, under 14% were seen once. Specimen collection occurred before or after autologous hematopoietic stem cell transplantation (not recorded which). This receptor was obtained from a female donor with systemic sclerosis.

The CDR3 protein is CASSQAGTDYEQYF. The CDR3 nucleotides are TGCGCCAGCAGCCAAGCCGGGACAGACTACGAGCAGTACTTC. The rearrangement links TRBV4-1 to TRBJ2-7; 7 nucleotides line up with TRBD1. The CDR3 is 14 residues long. CDR1 and CDR2 (germline): MGHRA, YSYEKL. With 1 base clipped from V and 3 bases from J, the junction kept 3 bases outside the gene matches.